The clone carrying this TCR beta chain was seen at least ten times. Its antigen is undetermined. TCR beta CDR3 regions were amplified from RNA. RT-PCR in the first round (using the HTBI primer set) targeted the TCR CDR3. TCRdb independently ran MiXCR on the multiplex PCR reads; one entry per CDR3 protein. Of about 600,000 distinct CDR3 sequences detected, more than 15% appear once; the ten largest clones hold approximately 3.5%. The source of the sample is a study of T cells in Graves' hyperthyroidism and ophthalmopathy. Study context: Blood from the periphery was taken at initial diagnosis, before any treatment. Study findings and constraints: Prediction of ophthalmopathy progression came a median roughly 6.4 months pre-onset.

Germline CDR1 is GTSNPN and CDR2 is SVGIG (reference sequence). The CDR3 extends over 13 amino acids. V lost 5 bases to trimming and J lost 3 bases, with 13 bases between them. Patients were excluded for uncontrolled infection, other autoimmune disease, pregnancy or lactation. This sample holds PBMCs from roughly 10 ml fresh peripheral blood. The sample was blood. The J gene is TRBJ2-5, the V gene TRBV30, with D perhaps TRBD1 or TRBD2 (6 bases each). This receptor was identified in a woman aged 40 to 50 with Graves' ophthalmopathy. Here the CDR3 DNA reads TGTGCCTGGGATAGGGGGGCTGAAGAGACCCAGTACTTC. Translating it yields CAWDRGAEETQYF.